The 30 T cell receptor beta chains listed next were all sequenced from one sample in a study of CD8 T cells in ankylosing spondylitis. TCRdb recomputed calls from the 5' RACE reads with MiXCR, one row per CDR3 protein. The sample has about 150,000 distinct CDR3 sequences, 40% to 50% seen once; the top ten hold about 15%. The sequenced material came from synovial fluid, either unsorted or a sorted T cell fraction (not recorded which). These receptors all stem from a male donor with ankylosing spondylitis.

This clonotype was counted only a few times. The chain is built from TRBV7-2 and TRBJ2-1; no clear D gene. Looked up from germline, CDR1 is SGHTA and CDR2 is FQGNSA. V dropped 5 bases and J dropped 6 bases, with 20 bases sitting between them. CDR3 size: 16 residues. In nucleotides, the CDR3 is TGTGCCAGCAGCCACTATGAGGCTAGATGGGGCAATGAGCAGTTCTTC. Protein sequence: CASSHYEARWGNEQFF.

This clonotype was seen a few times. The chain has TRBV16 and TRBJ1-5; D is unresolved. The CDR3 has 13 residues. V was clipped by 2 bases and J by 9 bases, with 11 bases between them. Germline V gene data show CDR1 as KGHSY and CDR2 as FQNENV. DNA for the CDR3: TGTGCCAGCAGCCAAACGGGAAGCTGGCCCCAGCATTTT. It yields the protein CASSQTGSWPQHF.

The CDR3 region is CASRPPGREQFF. CDR3 in DNA: TGTGCCAGCAGGCCTCCGGGACGTGAGCAGTTCTTC. The chain links TRBV12-3 or TRBV12-4 to TRBJ2-1, with D possibly being TRBD1 or TRBD2 (5 bases each). V lost 6 bases and J lost 9, with 12 bases in between. This CDR3 has 12 amino acids.

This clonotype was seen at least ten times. The CDR3 is CASSEGAGGPYNEQFF. Written as DNA, the CDR3 is TGTGCCAGCAGTGAGGGAGCGGGGGGACCCTACAATGAGCAGTTCTTC. This chain links TRBV6-4 with TRBJ2-1; 9 positions agree with TRBD2. J gave up 2 bases and V 3 bases, and 5 bases lay outside the gene matches. From germline, CDR1 is MRHNA and CDR2 SNTAGT. This CDR3 contains 16 residues.

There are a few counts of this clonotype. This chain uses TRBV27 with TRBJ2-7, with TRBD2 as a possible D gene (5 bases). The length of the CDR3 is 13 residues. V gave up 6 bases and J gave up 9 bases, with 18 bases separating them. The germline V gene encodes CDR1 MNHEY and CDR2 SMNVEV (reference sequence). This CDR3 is CASSPRGFEGQYF. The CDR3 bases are TGTGCCAGCAGCCCCCGGGGTTTTGAGGGGCAGTACTTC.

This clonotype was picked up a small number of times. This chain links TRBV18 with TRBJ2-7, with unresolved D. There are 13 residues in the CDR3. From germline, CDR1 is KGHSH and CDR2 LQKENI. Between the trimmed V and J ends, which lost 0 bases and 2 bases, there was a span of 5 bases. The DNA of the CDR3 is TGTGCCAGCTCACCACCGGGTACCTACGAGCAGTACTTC. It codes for CASSPPGTYEQYF.

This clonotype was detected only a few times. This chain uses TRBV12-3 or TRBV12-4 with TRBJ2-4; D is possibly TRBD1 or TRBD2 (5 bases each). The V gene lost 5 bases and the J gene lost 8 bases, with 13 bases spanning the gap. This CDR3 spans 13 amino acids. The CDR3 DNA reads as TGTGCCAGCAGTCCAGGGACCCCTGACATTCAGTACTTC. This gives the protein CASSPGTPDIQYF.

The CDR3 region has the DNA TGTGCCAGCAGCTCGGGCGGAATCTACAATGAGCAGTTCTTC. Amino acid sequence: CASSSGGIYNEQFF. This chain links TRBV11-2 with TRBJ2-1; D gene unclear. The CDR3 runs to 14 residues. CDR1 is SGHAT and CDR2 is FQNNGV in the germline V gene. Trimming cost V 4 bases and J 3 bases, with 10 bases left between them.

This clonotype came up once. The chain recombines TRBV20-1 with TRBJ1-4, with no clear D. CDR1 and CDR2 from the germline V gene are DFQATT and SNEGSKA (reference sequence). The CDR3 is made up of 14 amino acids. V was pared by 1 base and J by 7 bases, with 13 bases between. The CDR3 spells CSARADFLVEKLFF. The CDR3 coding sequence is TGCAGTGCTAGAGCCGATTTCTTGGTTGAAAAACTGTTTTTT.

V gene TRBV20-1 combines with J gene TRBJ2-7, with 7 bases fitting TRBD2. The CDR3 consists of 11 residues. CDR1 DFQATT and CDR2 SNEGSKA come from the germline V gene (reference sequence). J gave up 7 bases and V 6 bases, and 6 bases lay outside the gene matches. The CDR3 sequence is CSAALAWEQYF. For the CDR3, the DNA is TGCAGTGCAGCACTAGCGTGGGAGCAGTACTTC.

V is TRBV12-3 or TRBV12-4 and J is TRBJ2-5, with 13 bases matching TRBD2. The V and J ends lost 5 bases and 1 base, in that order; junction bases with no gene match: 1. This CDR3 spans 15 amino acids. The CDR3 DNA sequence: TGTGCCAGCAGTCGGACTAGCGGGGGCCAAGAGACCCAGTACTTC. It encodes CASSRTSGGQETQYF.

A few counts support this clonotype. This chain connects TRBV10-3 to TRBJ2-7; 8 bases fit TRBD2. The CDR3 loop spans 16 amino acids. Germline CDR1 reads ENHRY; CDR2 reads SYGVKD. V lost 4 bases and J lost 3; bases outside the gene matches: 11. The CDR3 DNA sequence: TGTGCCATCAGTGGGCGAAATAGCGGGACTTACTACGAGCAGTACTTC. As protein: CAISGRNSGTYYEQYF.

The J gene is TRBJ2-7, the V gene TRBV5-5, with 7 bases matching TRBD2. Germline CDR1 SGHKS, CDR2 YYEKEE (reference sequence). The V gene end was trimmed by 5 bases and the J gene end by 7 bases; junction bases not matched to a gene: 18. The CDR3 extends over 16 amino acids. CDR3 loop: CASRRPAGDLKREQYF. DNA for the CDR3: TGTGCCAGCAGGCGACCTGCGGGGGACCTCAAACGGGAGCAGTACTTC.

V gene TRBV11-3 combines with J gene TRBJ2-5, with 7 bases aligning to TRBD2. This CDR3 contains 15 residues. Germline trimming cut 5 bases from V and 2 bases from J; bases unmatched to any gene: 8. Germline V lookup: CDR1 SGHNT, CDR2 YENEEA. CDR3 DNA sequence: TGTGCCAGCAGCCCTACTCCAGCGGGGCAAGAGACCCAGTACTTC. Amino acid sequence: CASSPTPAGQETQYF.

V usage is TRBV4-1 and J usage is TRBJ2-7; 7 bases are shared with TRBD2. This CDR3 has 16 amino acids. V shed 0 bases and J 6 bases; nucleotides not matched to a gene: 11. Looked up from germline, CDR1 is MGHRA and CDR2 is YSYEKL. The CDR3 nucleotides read TGCGCCAGCAGCCAAGATCTGGCGGGAGTCTTCTGCGAGCAGTACTTC. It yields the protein CASSQDLAGVFCEQYF.

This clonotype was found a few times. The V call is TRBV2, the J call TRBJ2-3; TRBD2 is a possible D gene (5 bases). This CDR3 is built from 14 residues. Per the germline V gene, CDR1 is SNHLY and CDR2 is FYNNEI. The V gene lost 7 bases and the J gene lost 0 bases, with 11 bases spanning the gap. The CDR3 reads CASTGGSSTDTQYF. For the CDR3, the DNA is TGTGCCAGCACCGGCGGGTCTAGCACAGATACGCAGTATTTT.

CDR3 nucleotides: TGTGCCAGCAGTTACTCTCCCTTACAGGGGATGAACACTGAAGCTTTCTTT. Protein product: CASSYSPLQGMNTEAFF. The V and J genes are TRBV6-5 and TRBJ1-1; 7 bases agree with TRBD1. J was trimmed by 0 bases and V by 0 bases; bases with no gene match: 7. Per germline, CDR1 MNHEY and CDR2 SVGAGI. This CDR3 is built from 17 residues.

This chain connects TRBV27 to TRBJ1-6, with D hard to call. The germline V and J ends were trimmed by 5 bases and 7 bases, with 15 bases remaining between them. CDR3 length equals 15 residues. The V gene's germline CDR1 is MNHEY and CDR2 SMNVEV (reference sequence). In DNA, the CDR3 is TGTGCCAGCAGTCCCTGGAGAGTTTTCAATTCACCCCTCCACTTT. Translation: CASSPWRVFNSPLHF.

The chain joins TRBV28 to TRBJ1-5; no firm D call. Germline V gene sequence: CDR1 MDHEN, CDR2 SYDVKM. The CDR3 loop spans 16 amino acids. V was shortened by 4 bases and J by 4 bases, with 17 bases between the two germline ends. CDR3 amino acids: CASSSIWFPVNQPQHF. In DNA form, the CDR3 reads TGTGCCAGCAGTTCGATTTGGTTTCCTGTAAATCAGCCCCAGCATTTT.

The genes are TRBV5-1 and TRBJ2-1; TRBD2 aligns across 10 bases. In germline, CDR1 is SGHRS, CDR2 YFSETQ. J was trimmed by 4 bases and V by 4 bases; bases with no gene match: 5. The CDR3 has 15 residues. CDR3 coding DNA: TGCGCCAGCAGCCAAAGCGGGGGGGAGTACAATGAGCAGTTCTTC. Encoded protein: CASSQSGGEYNEQFF.

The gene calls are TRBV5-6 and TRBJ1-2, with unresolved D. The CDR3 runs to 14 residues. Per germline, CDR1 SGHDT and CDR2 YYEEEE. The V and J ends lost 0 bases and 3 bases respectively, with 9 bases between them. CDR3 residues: CASSLGGSYYGYTF. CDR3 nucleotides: TGTGCCAGCAGCTTGGGCGGGAGCTACTATGGCTACACCTTC. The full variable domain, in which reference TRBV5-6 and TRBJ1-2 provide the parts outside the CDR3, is DAGVTQSPTHLIKTRGQQVTLRCSPKSGHDTVSWYQQALGQGPQFIFQYYEEEERQRGNFPDRFSGHQFPNYSSELNVNALLLGDSALYLCASSLGGSYYGYTFGSGTRLTVV.

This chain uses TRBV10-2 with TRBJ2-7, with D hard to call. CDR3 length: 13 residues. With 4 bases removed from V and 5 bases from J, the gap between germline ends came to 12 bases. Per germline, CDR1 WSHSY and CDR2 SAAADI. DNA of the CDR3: TGCGCCAGCAGTGCTTGGGAATCTAACGAGCAGTACTTC. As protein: CASSAWESNEQYF.

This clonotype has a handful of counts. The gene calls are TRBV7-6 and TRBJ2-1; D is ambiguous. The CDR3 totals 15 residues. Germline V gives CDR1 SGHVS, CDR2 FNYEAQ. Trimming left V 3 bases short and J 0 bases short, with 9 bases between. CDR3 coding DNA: TGTGCCAGCAGCTTCACTATAGACTCCTACAATGAGCAGTTCTTC. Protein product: CASSFTIDSYNEQFF.

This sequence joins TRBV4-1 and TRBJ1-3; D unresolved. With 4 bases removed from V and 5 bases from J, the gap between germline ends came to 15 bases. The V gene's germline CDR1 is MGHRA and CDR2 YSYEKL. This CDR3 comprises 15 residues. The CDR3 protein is CASSPLRFSRNTIYF. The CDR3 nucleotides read TGCGCCAGCAGCCCTCTAAGATTCTCAAGAAACACCATATATTTT.

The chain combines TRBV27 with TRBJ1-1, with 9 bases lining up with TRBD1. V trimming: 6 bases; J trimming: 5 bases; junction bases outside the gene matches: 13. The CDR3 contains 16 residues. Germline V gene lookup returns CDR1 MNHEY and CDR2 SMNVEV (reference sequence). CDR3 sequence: CASRLLTGGAGTEAFF. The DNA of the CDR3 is TGTGCCAGCAGGCTATTAACAGGGGGCGCGGGAACTGAAGCTTTCTTT.

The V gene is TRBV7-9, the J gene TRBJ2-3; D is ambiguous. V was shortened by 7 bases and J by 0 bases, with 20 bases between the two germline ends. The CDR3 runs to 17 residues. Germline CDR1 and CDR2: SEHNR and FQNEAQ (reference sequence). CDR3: CASTLRARGASTDTQYF. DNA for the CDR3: TGTGCCAGCACCCTCCGCGCCCGAGGAGCTAGCACAGATACGCAGTATTTT.

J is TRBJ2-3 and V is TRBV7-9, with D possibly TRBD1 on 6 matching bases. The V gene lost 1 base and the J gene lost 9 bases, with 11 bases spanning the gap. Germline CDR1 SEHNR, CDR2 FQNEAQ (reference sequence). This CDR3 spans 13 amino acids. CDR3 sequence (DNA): TGTGCCAGCAGCTTAGGGGGGCAAAGGACGCAGTATTTT. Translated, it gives CASSLGGQRTQYF.

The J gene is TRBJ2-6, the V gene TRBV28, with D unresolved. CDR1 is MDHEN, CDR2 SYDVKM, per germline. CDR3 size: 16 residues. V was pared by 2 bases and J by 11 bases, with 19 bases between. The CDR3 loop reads CASSLEVDGREDVLTF. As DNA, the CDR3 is TGTGCCAGCAGTTTAGAGGTCGATGGCCGCGAGGACGTCCTGACTTTC.

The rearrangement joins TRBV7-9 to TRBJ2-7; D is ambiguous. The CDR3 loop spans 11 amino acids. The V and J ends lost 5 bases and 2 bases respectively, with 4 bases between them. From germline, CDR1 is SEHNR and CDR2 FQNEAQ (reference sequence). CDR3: CASSGTYEQYF. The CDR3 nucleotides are TGTGCCAGCAGCGGAACCTACGAGCAGTACTTC.

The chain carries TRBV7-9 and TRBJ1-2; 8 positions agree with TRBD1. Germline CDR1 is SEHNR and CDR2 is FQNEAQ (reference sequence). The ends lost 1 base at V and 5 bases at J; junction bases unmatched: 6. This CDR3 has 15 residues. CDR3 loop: CASSLDGGTGYGYTF. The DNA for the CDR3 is TGTGCCAGCAGCTTAGATGGGGGGACAGGTTATGGCTACACCTTC.